This TCR beta chain was profiled in a study of early T cells in non-severe SARS-CoV-2 infection (TCRdb year 2021). About the study as a whole: Bulk RNA from unsorted whole blood was used for TCR sequencing, so alpha and beta chains could not be paired.

V and J are trimmed by 5 bases and 5 bases, and the gene matches miss 9 bases of the junction. The CDR3 sequence holds 15 residues, the cysteine and phenylalanine included. Just the 45-base CDR3 DNA is kept, in frame starting at base 1. This clonotype was picked up a small number of times. It has no known antigen specificity. Nothing much larger sits one base from this clone, and base qualities are not available. Library method: 5' RACE. Sequencing instrument: NextSeq 500. The TCR library protocol attached unique molecular identifiers to individual cDNA molecules to correct for sequencing error and PCR bias. Both TCR alpha and beta chains were sequenced, and tight co-correlation was observed between alpha and beta sequence abundances in each sample. Concerning the study's data processing: Decombinator V4 was used to perform V gene, J gene and CDR3 annotation of TCR sequences. Expanded TCRs were defined as changing significantly between any two time points under a Poisson model with p below 0.0001. TCR abundances were normalised to the total number of TCRs sequenced per sample and were expressed as counts per million. TRAV1-2 paired with TRAJ12, TRAJ20 or TRAJ33 defined MAIT TCRs, while TRAV10 paired with TRAJ18 defined iNKT TCRs. A search of VDJdb, accessed on 1 November 2021, was run for TCRs annotated to CMV, EBV and SARS-CoV-2, with TCRs annotated for multiple antigens excluded. TCRdb trimmed the raw reads at Q25, called clones with MiXCR and kept productive beta chains. Here each entry gathers all rows of one CDR3 protein and keeps the most common genes and DNA. The V and J calls reflect TCRdb's pipeline rather than the authors' work. Across this sample there are around 98,000 distinct CDR3 sequences, with approximately 11% seen only once. The top ten clones comprise 5.1% of the sample.

Set within a cohort of healthcare workers in London, UK, this nested case-control study involved weekly PCR testing of nasopharyngeal swabs along with blood sampling. Between 23 and 31 March 2020, the week of the UK lockdown, healthcare workers were enrolled and then followed up weekly for as long as 16 weeks. Overall study results and their limits: VDJdb matching was skewed toward anti-spike CD8 responses and likely underestimated virus-specific expansions, missing private and CD4 specificities.

The chain is encoded by TRBV12-3 or TRBV12-4 joined to TRBJ2-5, with TRBD1 identical over 9 junction bases. The receptor was isolated from an adult who was a healthcare worker with PCR-confirmed SARS-CoV-2 infection or an uninfected control (not recorded which). Sequencing was carried out using whole blood. The CDR3 in this case is CASSLGQGRRETQYF. Here is the DNA: TGTGCCAGCAGTCTGGGACAGGGCAGGCGGGAGACCCAGTACTTC.